A selection of T cell receptor beta chains follows, all from one sample in a study of shared clonotypes between healthy human individuals. TCRdb's copy holds only in-frame clones and misses some; the assay was immunoSEQ multiplex PCR. In the table there are some 2,000,000 clones, 90% to 95% of which are singletons. The sample consisted of naive CD4+ T cells sorted from blood. Receptor source: a man younger than 35 in good health. The CDR3 runs from the conserved cysteine through the conserved F or W. Each record gives: V gene, D gene, clone size, J gene, CDR3 protein, CDR3 DNA. A D gene is named only where the DNA matches it firmly. Some rows mark clone size as missing; the rest say once, few, many or name a class of expanded clone.

v_call: TRBV5-1; d_call: TRBD2; clone_size: .; j_call: TRBJ2-1; cdr3_aa: CASSSDPGLAGSASYNEQFF; cdr3_nt: TGCGCCAGCAGTTCAGATCCGGGACTAGCGGGGTCCGCCTCCTACAATGAGCAGTTCTTC
v_call: TRBV5-1; d_call: TRBD1; clone_size: .; j_call: TRBJ1-2; cdr3_aa: CASGLGDSVNYGYTF; cdr3_nt: TGCGCCAGCGGCTTGGGGGACAGCGTGAACTATGGCTACACCTTC
v_call: TRBV2; d_call: TRBD2; clone_size: .; j_call: TRBJ2-2; cdr3_aa: CASSGGTSGNTGELFF; cdr3_nt: TGTGCCAGCAGTGGCGGGACTAGCGGAAACACCGGGGAGCTGTTTTTT
v_call: TRBV11-3; d_call: .; clone_size: .; j_call: TRBJ2-3; cdr3_aa: CASSTRRVDTQYF; cdr3_nt: TGTGCCAGCAGCACCCGACGGGTTGATACGCAGTATTTT
v_call: TRBV6-1; d_call: TRBD2; clone_size: .; j_call: TRBJ2-1; cdr3_aa: CASSVRGSGGLPSYNEQFF; cdr3_nt: TGTGCCAGCAGTGTCCGGGGTAGCGGGGGGCTTCCTTCCTACAATGAGCAGTTCTTC
v_call: TRBV7-9; d_call: .; clone_size: .; j_call: TRBJ2-2; cdr3_aa: CASSLSLGDTGELFF; cdr3_nt: TGTGCCAGCAGCTTATCCTTGGGAGACACCGGGGAGCTGTTTTTT
v_call: TRBV28; d_call: .; clone_size: .; j_call: TRBJ1-2; cdr3_aa: CASSLWGASNYGYTF; cdr3_nt: TGTGCCAGCAGTTTATGGGGGGCTTCTAACTATGGCTACACCTTC
v_call: TRBV11-3; d_call: TRBD2; clone_size: .; j_call: TRBJ2-1; cdr3_aa: CASSSPGGGNNEQFF; cdr3_nt: TGTGCCAGCAGCTCCCCTGGCGGGGGTAACAATGAGCAGTTCTTC
v_call: TRBV18; d_call: .; clone_size: .; j_call: TRBJ1-3; cdr3_aa: CASSPPRTGSGNTIYF; cdr3_nt: TGTGCCAGCTCACCACCAAGGACCGGCTCTGGAAACACCATATATTTT
v_call: TRBV6-6; d_call: .; clone_size: .; j_call: TRBJ1-6; cdr3_aa: CASTLRESSPLHF; cdr3_nt: TGTGCCAGCACCTTAAGGGAGAGTTCACCCCTCCACTTT
v_call: TRBV29-1; d_call: TRBD2; clone_size: .; j_call: TRBJ2-3; cdr3_aa: CSVGGAGGPQTDTQYF; cdr3_nt: TGCAGCGTTGGAGGGGCGGGAGGGCCGCAAACAGATACGCAGTATTTT
v_call: TRBV1; d_call: .; clone_size: few; j_call: TRBJ2-4; cdr3_aa: CTSSRGLAGGRRAKNIQYF; cdr3_nt: TGCACCAGCAGCCGCGGACTAGCGGGAGGGCGGAGAGCCAAAAACATTCAGTACTTC
v_call: TRBV11-2; d_call: .; clone_size: .; j_call: TRBJ1-6; cdr3_aa: CASSFPDGRSPLHF; cdr3_nt: TGTGCCAGCAGCTTCCCCGACGGGAGGTCACCCCTCCACTTT
v_call: TRBV10-3; d_call: .; clone_size: .; j_call: TRBJ2-1; cdr3_aa: CAISVGADEQFF; cdr3_nt: TGTGCCATCAGTGTAGGAGCGGACGAGCAGTTCTTC
v_call: TRBV5-6; d_call: .; clone_size: .; j_call: TRBJ2-2; cdr3_aa: CASSYLALGGELFF; cdr3_nt: TGTGCCAGCAGCTATCTAGCGTTGGGCGGGGAGCTGTTTTTT
v_call: TRBV5-6; d_call: .; clone_size: .; j_call: TRBJ2-4; cdr3_aa: CASSLEPFAKNIQYF; cdr3_nt: TGTGCCAGCAGCTTGGAGCCTTTCGCCAAAAACATTCAGTACTTC
v_call: TRBV5-1; d_call: TRBD2; clone_size: .; j_call: TRBJ2-1; cdr3_aa: CASSQGLAYNEQFF; cdr3_nt: TGCGCCAGCAGCCAGGGACTAGCCTACAATGAGCAGTTCTTC
v_call: TRBV2; d_call: TRBD1; clone_size: .; j_call: TRBJ1-4; cdr3_aa: CASITGTGSEKLFF; cdr3_nt: TGTGCCAGCATTACAGGGACAGGGTCTGAAAAACTGTTTTTT
v_call: TRBV11-2; d_call: TRBD2; clone_size: .; j_call: TRBJ2-7; cdr3_aa: CASSLVASGSRPSYEQYF; cdr3_nt: TGTGCCAGCAGCTTAGTGGCTAGCGGGAGTAGACCCTCCTACGAGCAGTACTTC
v_call: TRBV6-5; d_call: .; clone_size: .; j_call: TRBJ2-3; cdr3_aa: CASSYPGLTDTQYF; cdr3_nt: TGTGCCAGCAGTTACCCGGGACTGACAGATACGCAGTATTTT
v_call: TRBV7-2; d_call: .; clone_size: .; j_call: TRBJ1-2; cdr3_aa: CASSSQTANYGYTF; cdr3_nt: TGTGCCAGCAGCTCACAGACAGCTAACTATGGCTACACCTTC
v_call: TRBV5-3; d_call: .; clone_size: .; j_call: TRBJ2-7; cdr3_aa: CARSPRECPYEQYF; cdr3_nt: TGTGCCAGAAGCCCGAGGGAGTGTCCCTACGAGCAGTACTTC
v_call: TRBV18; d_call: .; clone_size: .; j_call: TRBJ1-1; cdr3_aa: CASSPNIWTMNTEAFF; cdr3_nt: TGTGCCAGCTCACCCAATATCTGGACAATGAACACTGAAGCTTTCTTT
v_call: TRBV15; d_call: .; clone_size: .; j_call: TRBJ2-7; cdr3_aa: CATSLQPWGEQYF; cdr3_nt: TGTGCCACCAGCCTCCAACCCTGGGGCGAGCAGTACTTC
v_call: TRBV28; d_call: TRBD1; clone_size: .; j_call: TRBJ1-2; cdr3_aa: CASSPRDRPNYGYTF; cdr3_nt: TGTGCCAGCAGTCCCCGGGACAGACCTAACTATGGCTACACCTTC
v_call: TRBV5-1; d_call: .; clone_size: .; j_call: TRBJ2-7; cdr3_aa: CASSFGSSAEQYF; cdr3_nt: TGCGCCAGCAGCTTTGGGTCGAGTGCTGAGCAGTACTTC
v_call: TRBV10-3; d_call: TRBD1; clone_size: .; j_call: TRBJ2-7; cdr3_aa: CAISGTAYEQYF; cdr3_nt: TGTGCCATTTCCGGGACAGCCTACGAGCAGTACTTC
v_call: TRBV9; d_call: .; clone_size: few; j_call: TRBJ1-3; cdr3_aa: CASSVAASGNTIYF; cdr3_nt: TGTGCCAGCAGCGTAGCTGCCTCTGGAAACACCATATATTTT
v_call: TRBV10-3; d_call: TRBD1; clone_size: once; j_call: TRBJ2-7; cdr3_aa: CAISESPGTVGYEQYF; cdr3_nt: TGTGCCATCAGTGAGTCGCCCGGGACAGTAGGCTACGAGCAGTACTTC
v_call: TRBV5-3; d_call: TRBD2; clone_size: .; j_call: TRBJ2-7; cdr3_aa: CARSLTSGRPYEQYF; cdr3_nt: TGTGCCAGAAGCTTAACTAGCGGGAGGCCTTACGAGCAGTACTTC
v_call: TRBV7-2; d_call: .; clone_size: once; j_call: TRBJ2-5; cdr3_aa: CASSSLTRVGETQYF; cdr3_nt: TGTGCCAGCAGCTCCCTGACCAGGGTAGGGGAGACCCAGTACTTC
v_call: TRBV5-8; d_call: TRBD2; clone_size: .; j_call: TRBJ2-3; cdr3_aa: CASSLSSGGADTQYF; cdr3_nt: TGTGCCAGCAGCTTGTCTAGCGGGGGGGCAGATACGCAGTATTTT
v_call: TRBV4-1; d_call: .; clone_size: .; j_call: TRBJ1-4; cdr3_aa: CASSHGRGDEKLFF; cdr3_nt: TGCGCCAGCAGCCATGGCAGGGGCGACGAAAAACTGTTTTTT
v_call: TRBV5-4; d_call: TRBD2; clone_size: .; j_call: TRBJ2-7; cdr3_aa: CASSFGGLAGDHEQYF; cdr3_nt: TGTGCCAGCAGCTTCGGGGGACTAGCGGGAGACCACGAGCAGTACTTC
v_call: TRBV4-1; d_call: .; clone_size: .; j_call: TRBJ2-7; cdr3_aa: CASSQDRLPIVYEQYF; cdr3_nt: TGCGCCAGCAGCCAAGATAGGCTCCCAATAGTCTACGAGCAGTACTTC
v_call: TRBV18; d_call: TRBD2; clone_size: .; j_call: TRBJ2-3; cdr3_aa: CASSRTGTSVKF; cdr3_nt: TGTGCCAGCTCACGGACCGGGACTAGCGTAAAGTTT
v_call: TRBV5-1; d_call: .; clone_size: .; j_call: TRBJ2-1; cdr3_aa: CASSLALTASYNEQFF; cdr3_nt: TGCGCCAGCAGCTTGGCCCTGACAGCCTCCTACAATGAGCAGTTCTTC
v_call: TRBV5-1; d_call: TRBD2; clone_size: .; j_call: TRBJ2-3; cdr3_aa: CASSLGLAGEGTQYF; cdr3_nt: TGCGCCAGCAGCTTGGGTCTAGCGGGAGAGGGTACGCAGTATTTT